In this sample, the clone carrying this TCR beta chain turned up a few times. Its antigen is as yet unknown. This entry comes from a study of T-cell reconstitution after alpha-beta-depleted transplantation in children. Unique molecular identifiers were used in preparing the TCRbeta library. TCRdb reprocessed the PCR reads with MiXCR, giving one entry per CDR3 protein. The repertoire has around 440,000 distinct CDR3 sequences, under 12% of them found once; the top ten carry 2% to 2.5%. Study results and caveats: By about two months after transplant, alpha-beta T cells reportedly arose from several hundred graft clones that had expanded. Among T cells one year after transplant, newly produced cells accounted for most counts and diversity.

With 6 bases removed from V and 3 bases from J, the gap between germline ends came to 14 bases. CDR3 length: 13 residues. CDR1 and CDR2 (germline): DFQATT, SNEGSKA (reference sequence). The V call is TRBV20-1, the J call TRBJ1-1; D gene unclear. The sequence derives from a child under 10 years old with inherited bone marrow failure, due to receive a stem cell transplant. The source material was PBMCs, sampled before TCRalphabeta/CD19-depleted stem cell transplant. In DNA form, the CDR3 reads TGCAGTGCCGGGCAGTATTTGGACACTGAAGCTTTCTTT. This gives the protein CSAGQYLDTEAFF.